Below, 13 T cell receptor beta chains from the same sample are listed, as sequenced in a study of cytomegalovirus exposure and HLA in healthy donors. PCR used 60 Vbeta primers and 13 Jbeta primers. Sequencing was performed with immunoSEQ multiplex PCR; in TCRdb, only in-frame clones are kept and a portion is missing. The sample contains 25,000 to 30,000 clones, about 66% of which appear only once. What was sequenced was PBMCs. These receptors were collected from a male donor in good health and CMV-seropositive.

V is TRBV5-1 and J is TRBJ2-2, with 9 bases fitting TRBD1. CDR3 length: 15 amino acids. Germline-derived CDR1 and CDR2 are SGHRS and YFSETQ. J gave up 5 bases and V 1 base, and 3 bases lay outside the gene matches. This chain's CDR3 is CASSLLGQGTGELFF. The CDR3, as DNA: TGCGCCAGCAGCTTGTTGGGACAGGGAACCGGGGAGCTGTTTTTT. The full variable domain, in which reference TRBV5-1 and TRBJ2-2 provide the parts outside the CDR3, is KAGVTQTPRYLIKTRGQQVTLSCSPISGHRSVSWYQQTPGQGLQFLFEYFSETQRNKGNFPGRFSGRQFSNSRSEMNVSTLELGDSALYLCASSLLGQGTGELFFGEGSRLTVL.

This clone has only one observation. The chain is built from TRBV5-4 and TRBJ1-1, with 9 bases identical to TRBD1. The germline V gene encodes CDR1 SGHNT and CDR2 YYREEE (reference sequence). The CDR3 length is 13 residues. V lost 6 bases, J lost 6 bases, and 6 bases stayed unmatched. CDR3 in amino acids: CASKGQGTPEAFF. The CDR3 DNA sequence: TGTGCCAGCAAGGGACAGGGAACTCCTGAAGCTTTCTTT.

This clone was picked up a small number of times. The chain links TRBV5-5 to TRBJ2-7; 7 bases match TRBD1. The CDR3 sequence is 15 residues long. CDR1 is SGHKS, CDR2 YYEKEE, per germline (reference sequence). Losses at the gene ends were 0 bases for V and 7 bases for J; bases not matched to a gene: 10. CDR3 protein: CASSLGGTDAEEQYF. In nucleotides, the CDR3 is TGTGCCAGCAGCTTGGGAGGGACAGACGCGGAAGAGCAGTACTTC.

This CDR3 is CASNDRENTEAFF. DNA of the CDR3: TGCGCCAGCAACGACAGGGAGAACACTGAAGCTTTCTTT. The V and J genes are TRBV5-1 and TRBJ1-1; 7 nucleotides match TRBD1. The junction had 3 bases not matched to a gene; V was cut back by 6 bases and J by 1 base. This CDR3 spans 13 amino acids. Germline CDR1 reads SGHRS; CDR2 reads YFSETQ.

The CDR3 region is CASSETGGASGYTF. The CDR3 bases are TGTGCCAGCAGTGAGACGGGGGGCGCATCTGGCTACACCTTC. This chain links TRBV25-1 with TRBJ1-2; a possible D gene is TRBD1 (6 bases). The CDR3 has 14 residues. The germline V gene encodes CDR1 MGHDK and CDR2 SYGVNS. The V end was cut by 3 bases, the J end by 7 bases, with 15 bases between.

The chain links TRBV11-3 to TRBJ2-2; the D gene is possibly TRBD2 (6 bases). Germline V gene lookup returns CDR1 SGHNT and CDR2 YENEEA. The CDR3 contains 14 residues. V was pared by 6 bases and J by 5 bases, with 13 bases between. Here the CDR3 DNA reads TGTGCCAGCAGTCCTAGGGCGGGAACCGGGGAGCTGTTTTTT. Amino acids: CASSPRAGTGELFF.

The chain carries TRBV28 and TRBJ1-5; possibly TRBD1 for D (6 bases). Germline V lookup: CDR1 MDHEN, CDR2 SYDVKM. The CDR3 has 14 residues. V was trimmed by 6 bases and J by 7 bases, leaving 16 bases between them. The CDR3 region is CASSPDRIQQPQHF. As DNA, the CDR3 is TGTGCCAGCAGCCCAGACAGGATACAGCAGCCCCAGCATTTT.

This clone appeared once. The genes are TRBV15 and TRBJ2-2, with TRBD1 matching 9 bases. This CDR3 contains 16 residues. In germline, CDR1 is LNHNV, CDR2 YYDKDF (reference sequence). The V and J ends lost 5 bases and 4 bases, in that order; junction bases with no gene match: 8. In DNA, the CDR3 is TGTGCCACCAGCCTTCGGGACAGGGTGCCCACCGGGGAGCTGTTTTTT. It yields the protein CATSLRDRVPTGELFF.

The chain links TRBV10-3 to TRBJ1-1; D is unresolved. Germline loops: CDR1 ENHRY, CDR2 SYGVKD. This CDR3 spans 12 amino acids. V was cut by 8 bases and J by 8 bases, with 15 bases left in between. The CDR3 sequence is CAISPGTTEAFF. CDR3 nucleotide sequence: TGTGCCATCTCTCCAGGAACAACCGAAGCTTTCTTT.

Details on this clone: Sequence at one end of the junction differs from germline and may be a read error. This chain links TRBV7-3 with TRBJ2-2; 7 bases match TRBD1. Per germline, CDR1 SGHTA and CDR2 FQGTGA. This CDR3 has 16 amino acids. DNA of the CDR3: TGTGCCAGCAGCTTAACTTCGACAGGGAACCCCGGGGAGCTGTTTTTT. It translates to CASSLTSTGNPGELFF.

There are many counts of this clone. The chain recombines TRBV4-2 with TRBJ2-7; 12 positions agree with TRBD2. CDR3 length equals 16 residues. Germline V lookup: CDR1 LGHNA, CDR2 YNFKEQ. Trimming at V came to 2 bases and at J to 1 base, leaving 3 bases not matched to a gene. The CDR3 DNA sequence: TGTGCCAGCAGCCAACCTCTAGCGGGAGGGTCCTACGAGCAGTACTTC. This encodes CASSQPLAGGSYEQYF.

The V call is TRBV27, the J call TRBJ1-1; the D gene is possibly TRBD1 (6 bases). CDR3 length: 16 amino acids. Per the germline V gene, CDR1 is MNHEY and CDR2 is SMNVEV (reference sequence). V was pared by 5 bases and J by 0 bases, with 16 bases between. The CDR3 DNA reads as TGTGCCAGCAGTCGTCTACGGGGGGCGATGAACACTGAAGCTTTCTTT. The encoded protein is CASSRLRGAMNTEAFF.

The chain combines TRBV6-5 with TRBJ2-3; D unresolved. This CDR3 has 15 residues. Germline V CDR1 and CDR2: MNHEY, SVGAGI. The V end lost 2 bases, the J end lost 1 base, and 10 bases lay between the germline ends. The CDR3: CASSYQLPGTDTQYF. In DNA form, the CDR3 reads TGTGCCAGCAGTTACCAATTACCAGGCACAGATACGCAGTATTTT.